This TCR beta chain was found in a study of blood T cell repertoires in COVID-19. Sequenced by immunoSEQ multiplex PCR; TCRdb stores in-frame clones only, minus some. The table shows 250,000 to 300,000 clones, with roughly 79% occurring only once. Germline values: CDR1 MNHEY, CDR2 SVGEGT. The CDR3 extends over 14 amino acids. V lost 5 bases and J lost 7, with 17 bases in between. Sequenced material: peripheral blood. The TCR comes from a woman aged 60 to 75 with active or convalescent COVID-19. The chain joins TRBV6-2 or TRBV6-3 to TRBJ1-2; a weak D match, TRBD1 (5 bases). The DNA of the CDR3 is TGTGCCAGCAGTACTCAGGGTTTAGGGGCTGGCTACACCTTC. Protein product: CASSTQGLGAGYTF.